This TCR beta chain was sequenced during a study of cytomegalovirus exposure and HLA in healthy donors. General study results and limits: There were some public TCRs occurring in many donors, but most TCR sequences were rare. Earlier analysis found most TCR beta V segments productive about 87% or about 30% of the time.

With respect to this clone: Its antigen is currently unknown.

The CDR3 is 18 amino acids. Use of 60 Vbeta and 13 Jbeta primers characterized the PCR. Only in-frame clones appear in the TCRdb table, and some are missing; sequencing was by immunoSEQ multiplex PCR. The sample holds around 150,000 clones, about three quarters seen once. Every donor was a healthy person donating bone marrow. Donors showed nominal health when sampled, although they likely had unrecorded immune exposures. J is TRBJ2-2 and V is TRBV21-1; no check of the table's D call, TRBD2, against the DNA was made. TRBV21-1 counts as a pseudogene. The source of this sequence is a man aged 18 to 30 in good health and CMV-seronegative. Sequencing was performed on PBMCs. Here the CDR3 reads CASSKSSGGGPNTGELFF. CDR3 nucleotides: TGTGCCAGCAGCAAGTCCAGCGGGGGGGGTCCGAACACCGGGGAGCTGTTTTTT.